A selection of T cell receptor beta chains follows, all from one sample in a study of cytomegalovirus exposure and HLA in healthy donors. This table comes from immunoSEQ multiplex PCR, and its TCRdb copy is limited to in-frame clones, with some not included. The table records around 120,000 clones, 80% of them present only once. Input material: PBMCs. The receptors derive from a female donor in good health and CMV-seropositive. Each CDR3 is given with its conserved first and last residue. The D gene is left open where the match is weak. Clone size appears in some rows only: once, few, many, or a class for an expanded clone.

clone_size | d_call | j_call | v_call | cdr3_aa | cdr3_nt
- | - | TRBJ1-5 | TRBV27 | CASSLAGYSNQPQHF | TGTGCCAGCAGTTTAGCGGGGTATAGCAATCAGCCCCAGCATTTT
- | TRBD1 | TRBJ1-3 | TRBV6-1 | CASSPGQGGNTIYF | TGTGCCAGCAGTCCGGGACAGGGTGGAAACACCATATATTTT
- | TRBD1 | TRBJ1-5 | TRBV27 | CASSLRQGREPQHF | TGTGCCAGCAGTCTCCGACAGGGGCGCGAGCCCCAGCATTTT
- | - | TRBJ2-3 | TRBV6-1 | CASSESHSYTQYF | TGTGCCAGCAGTGAATCTCACTCTTATACGCAGTATTTT
- | TRBD2 | TRBJ2-3 | TRBV30 | CAWSARGADTQYF | TGTGCCTGGAGTGCCCGGGGGGCAGATACGCAGTATTTT
- | TRBD2 | TRBJ2-3 | TRBV6-6 | CASSQTLAGGQYF | TGTGCCAGCAGTCAGACCCTAGCGGGGGGGCAGTATTTT
- | - | TRBJ1-4 | TRBV30 | CAWSVGGGEKLFF | TGTGCCTGGAGTGTGGGTGGAGGTGAAAAACTGTTTTTT
few | - | TRBJ1-2 | TRBV7-3 | CASSLGTGGYTF | TGTGCCAGCAGCTTAGGCACGGGTGGCTACACCTTC
- | - | TRBJ2-1 | TRBV27 | CASSPSLGGRGNEQFF | TGTGCCAGCAGTCCTTCCTTGGGGGGGAGGGGGAATGAGCAGTTCTTC
- | - | TRBJ1-2 | TRBV25-1 | CASSVVRGYGYTF | TGTGCCAGCAGTGTGGTCAGGGGCTATGGCTACACCTTC
- | - | TRBJ2-2 | TRBV7-3 | CASSLTGENTGELFF | TGTGCCAGCAGCTTAACGGGAGAGAACACCGGGGAGCTGTTTTTT
- | - | TRBJ1-1 | TRBV7-3 | CASSYQVYTEAFF | TGTGCCAGCAGCTACCAGGTTTACACTGAAGCTTTCTTT
- | TRBD1 | TRBJ1-2 | TRBV11-1 | CASSPGQRMEGYTF | TGTGCCAGCAGCCCGGGACAGCGTATGGAGGGCTACACCTTC
few | - | TRBJ1-3 | TRBV5-1 | CASSLLSPGTGNTIYF | TGCGCCAGCAGCCTGCTCTCCCCGGGGACTGGAAACACCATATATTTT